This TCR beta chain is from a study of Graves' ophthalmopathy and Graves' hyperthyroidism. For repertoire sequencing, the TCR beta CDR3 regions were amplified from RNA transcripts. Following a first-round RT-PCR that used HTBI primers, a second-round multiplex PCR was carried out. TCRdb reanalysed the multiplex PCR reads using MiXCR and keeps one entry per CDR3 protein. The sample carries 340,000 or so distinct CDR3 sequences, roughly a sixth recorded once. Uncontrolled infections, other autoimmune diseases, pregnancy or lactation barred patients from enrollment. This clonotype was observed many times. Sequencing was performed on peripheral blood. This receptor was obtained from an adult man with Graves' ophthalmopathy.

The CDR3 protein is CAIRPGLLLGEQYF. CDR3 DNA: TGTGCCATCAGGCCGGGACTACTCCTTGGAGAGCAGTACTTC. The gene calls are TRBV10-3 and TRBJ2-7, with TRBD2 matching 7 bases. The CDR3 runs to 14 residues. V lost 6 bases and J lost 7; bases outside the gene matches: 12. The germline V gene has CDR1 ENHRY and CDR2 SYGVKD.